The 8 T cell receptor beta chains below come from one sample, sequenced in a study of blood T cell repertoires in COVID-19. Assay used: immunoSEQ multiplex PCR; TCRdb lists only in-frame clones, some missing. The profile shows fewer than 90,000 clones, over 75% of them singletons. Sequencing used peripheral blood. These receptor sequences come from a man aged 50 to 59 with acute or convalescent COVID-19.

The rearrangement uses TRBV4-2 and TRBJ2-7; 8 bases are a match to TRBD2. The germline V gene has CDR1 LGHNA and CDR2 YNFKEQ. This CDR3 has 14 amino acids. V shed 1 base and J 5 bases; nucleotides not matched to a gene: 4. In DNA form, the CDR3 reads TGTGCCAGCAGCCAAGGTAGCGGGGTGGACGAGCAGTACTTC. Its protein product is CASSQGSGVDEQYF.

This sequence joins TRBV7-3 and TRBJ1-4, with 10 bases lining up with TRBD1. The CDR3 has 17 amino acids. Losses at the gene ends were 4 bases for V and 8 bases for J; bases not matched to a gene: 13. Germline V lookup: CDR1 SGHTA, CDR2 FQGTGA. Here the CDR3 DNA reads TGTGCCAGCAGCTGTCGACAGGGGGCTGGTATCGGAGAAAAACTGTTTTTT. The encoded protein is CASSCRQGAGIGEKLFF.

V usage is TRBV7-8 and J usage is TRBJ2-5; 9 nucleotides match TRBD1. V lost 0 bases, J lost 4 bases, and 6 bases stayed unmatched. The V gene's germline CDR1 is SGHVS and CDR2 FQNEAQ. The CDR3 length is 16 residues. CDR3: CASSLALGQGGETQYF. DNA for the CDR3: TGTGCCAGCAGCTTAGCTCTGGGACAGGGCGGAGAGACCCAGTACTTC.

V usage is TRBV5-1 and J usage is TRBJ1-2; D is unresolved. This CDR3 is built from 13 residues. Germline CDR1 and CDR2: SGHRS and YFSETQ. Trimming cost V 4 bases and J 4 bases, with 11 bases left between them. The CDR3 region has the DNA TGCGCCAGCAGCCCTGGGGAGGGCTATGGCTACACCTTC. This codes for CASSPGEGYGYTF.

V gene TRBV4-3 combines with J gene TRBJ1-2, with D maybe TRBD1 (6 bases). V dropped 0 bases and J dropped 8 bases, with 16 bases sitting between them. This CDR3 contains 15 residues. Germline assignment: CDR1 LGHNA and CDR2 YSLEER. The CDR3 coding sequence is TGCGCCAGCAGCCAAGATTTCGTACAGGGTGAGGGCTACACCTTC. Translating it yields CASSQDFVQGEGYTF.

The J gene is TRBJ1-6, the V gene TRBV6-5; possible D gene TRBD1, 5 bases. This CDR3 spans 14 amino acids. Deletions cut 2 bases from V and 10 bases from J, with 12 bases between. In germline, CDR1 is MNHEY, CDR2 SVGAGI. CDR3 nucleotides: TGTGCCAGCAGTTACAGGCAGGGCGAATCACCCCTCCACTTT. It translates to CASSYRQGESPLHF.

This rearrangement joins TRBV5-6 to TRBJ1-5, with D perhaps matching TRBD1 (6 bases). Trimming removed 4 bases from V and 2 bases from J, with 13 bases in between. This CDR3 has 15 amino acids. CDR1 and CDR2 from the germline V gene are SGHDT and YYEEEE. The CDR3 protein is CASSRGGFGNQPQHF. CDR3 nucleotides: TGTGCCAGCAGCCGAGGGGGTTTCGGCAATCAGCCCCAGCATTTT.

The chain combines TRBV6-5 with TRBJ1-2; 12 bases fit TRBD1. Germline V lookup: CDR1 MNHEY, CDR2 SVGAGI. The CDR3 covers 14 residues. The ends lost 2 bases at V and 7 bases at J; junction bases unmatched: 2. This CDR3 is CASSYGTGGSGYTF. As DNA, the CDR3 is TGTGCCAGCAGTTACGGGACAGGGGGCAGTGGCTACACCTTC.